This T cell receptor beta chain emerged from a study of early T cells in non-severe SARS-CoV-2 infection. One entry per CDR3 protein results from TCRdb running MiXCR on the 5' RACE reads. The table shows about 83,000 distinct CDR3 sequences, with about 10% occurring only once. Germline values: CDR1 LGHNA, CDR2 YNFKEQ. Trimming at V came to 3 bases and at J to 0 bases, leaving 5 bases not matched to a gene. This CDR3 region has 17 residues. In this sample, this clonotype turned up a few times. The specimen comprised whole blood, sampled at baseline. The clonotype was recovered from an adult who was a healthcare worker with PCR-confirmed SARS-CoV-2 infection or an uninfected control (not recorded which). The rearrangement joins TRBV4-2 to TRBJ2-2; TRBD2 aligns across 9 bases. CDR3 sequence (DNA): TGTGCCAGCAGCCAGGGCGGACTAGCGTCGAACACCGGGGAGCTGTTTTTT. Translation gives CASSQGGLASNTGELFF.